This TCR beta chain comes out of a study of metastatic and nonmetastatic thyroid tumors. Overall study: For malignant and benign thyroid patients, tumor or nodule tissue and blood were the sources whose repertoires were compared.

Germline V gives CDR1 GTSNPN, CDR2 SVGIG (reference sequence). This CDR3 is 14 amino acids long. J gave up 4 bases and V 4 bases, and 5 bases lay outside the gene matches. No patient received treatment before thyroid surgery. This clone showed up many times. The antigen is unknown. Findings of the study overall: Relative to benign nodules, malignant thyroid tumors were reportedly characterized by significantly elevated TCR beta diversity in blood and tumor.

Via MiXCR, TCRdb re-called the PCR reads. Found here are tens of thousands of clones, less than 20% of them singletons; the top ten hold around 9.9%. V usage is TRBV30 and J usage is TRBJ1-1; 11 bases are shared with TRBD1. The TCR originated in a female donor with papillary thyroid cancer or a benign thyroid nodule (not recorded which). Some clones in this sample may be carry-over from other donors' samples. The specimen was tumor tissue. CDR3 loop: CAWTVGQGATEAFF. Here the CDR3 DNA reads TGTGCCTGGACCGTAGGACAGGGGGCCACTGAAGCTTTCTTT. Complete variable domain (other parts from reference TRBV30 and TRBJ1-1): SQTIHQWPATLVQPVGSPLSLECTVEGTSNPNLYWYRQAAGRGLQLLFYSVGIGQISSEVPQNLSASRPQDRQFILSSKKLLLSDSGFYLCAWTVGQGATEAFFGQGTRLTVV.